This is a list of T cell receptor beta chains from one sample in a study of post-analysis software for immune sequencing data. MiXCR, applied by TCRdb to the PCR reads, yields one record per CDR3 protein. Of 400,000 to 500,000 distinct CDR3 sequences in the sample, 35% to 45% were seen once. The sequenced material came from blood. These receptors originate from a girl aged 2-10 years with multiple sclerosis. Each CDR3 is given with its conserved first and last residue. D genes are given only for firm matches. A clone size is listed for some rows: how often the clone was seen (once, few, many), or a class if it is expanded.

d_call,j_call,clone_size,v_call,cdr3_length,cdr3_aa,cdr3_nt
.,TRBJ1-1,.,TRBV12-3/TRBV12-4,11,CASSSRTEAFF,TGTGCCAGCAGTTCTCGGACTGAAGCTTTCTTT
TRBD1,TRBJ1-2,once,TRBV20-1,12,CSARDSYYGYTF,TGCAGTGCTCGGGACAGCTACTATGGCTACACCTTC
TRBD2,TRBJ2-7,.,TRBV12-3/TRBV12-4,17,CASSLAVRASGMYEQYF,TGTGCCAGCAGTTTAGCGGTAAGGGCTAGCGGGATGTACGAGCAGTACTTC
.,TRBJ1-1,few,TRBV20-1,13,CSAHRESNTEAFF,TGCAGTGCTCACAGGGAGTCGAACACTGAAGCTTTCTTT
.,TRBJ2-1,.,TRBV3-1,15,CASSQGRLGYNEQFF,TGTGCCAGCAGCCAAGGACGTCTTGGTTACAATGAGCAGTTCTTC
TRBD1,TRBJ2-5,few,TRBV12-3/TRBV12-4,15,CASITGAGGLETQYF,TGTGCCAGCATTACTGGGGCAGGGGGATTAGAGACCCAGTACTTC
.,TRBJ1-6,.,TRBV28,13,CASSTRPGSPLHF,TGTGCCAGCAGTACTCGCCCGGGATCACCCCTCCACTTT
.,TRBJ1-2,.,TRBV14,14,CASSQGYKGYGYTF,TGTGCCAGCAGCCAAGGGTATAAGGGCTATGGCTACACCTTC
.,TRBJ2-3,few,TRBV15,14,CATSRDRGVVTQYF,TGTGCCACCAGCAGAGATAGGGGCGTAGTTACGCAGTATTTT
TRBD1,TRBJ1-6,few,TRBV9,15,CASSDRGGVGLPLHF,TGTGCCAGCAGCGACAGGGGAGGTGTGGGTTTACCCCTCCACTTT
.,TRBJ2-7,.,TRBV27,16,CASSSYTGPRLYEQYF,TGTGCCAGCAGTTCATACACGGGACCCCGTCTGTACGAGCAGTACTTC
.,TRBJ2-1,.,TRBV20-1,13,CSARQNTYNERFF,TGCAGTGCTAGACAAAACACCTACAATGAGCGGTTCTTC
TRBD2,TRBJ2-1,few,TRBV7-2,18,CASSLAGLAGALYNEQFF,TGTGCCAGCAGCTTAGCAGGCCTAGCGGGGGCTCTCTACAATGAGCAGTTCTTC
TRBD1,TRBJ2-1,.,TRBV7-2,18,CASSLGYRDRGLYNEQFF,TGTGCCAGCAGCTTAGGATATAGGGACAGGGGCCTCTACAATGAGCAGTTCTTC
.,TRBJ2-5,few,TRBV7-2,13,CASSLDLIQTQYF,TGTGCCAGCAGCTTAGACCTGATCCAGACCCAGTACTTC
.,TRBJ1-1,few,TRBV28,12,CASSLIDRGAFF,TGTGCCAGCAGTTTAATCGACAGAGGGGCTTTCTTT
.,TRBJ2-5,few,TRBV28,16,CASSPPPGQHQETQYF,TGTGCCAGCAGTCCCCCCCCCGGACAGCATCAAGAGACCCAGTACTTC
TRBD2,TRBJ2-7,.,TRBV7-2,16,CASSPRTSGGAYEQYF,TGTGCCAGCAGCCCCCGGACTAGCGGGGGGGCCTACGAGCAGTACTTC
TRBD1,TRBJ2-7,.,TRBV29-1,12,CSGRTGNYEQYF,TGCAGCGGCCGGACAGGGAACTACGAGCAGTACTTC
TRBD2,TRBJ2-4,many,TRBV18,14,CASSPSASGGIQYF,TGTGCCAGCTCACCCTCCGCTAGCGGGGGGATTCAGTACTTC
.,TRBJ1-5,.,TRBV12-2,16,CASRLGWAQSNQPQHF,TGTGCAAGTCGCTTAGGATGGGCTCAAAGCAATCAGCCCCAGCATTTT
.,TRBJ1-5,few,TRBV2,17,CASNPRGRVYSNQPQHF,TGTGCCAGCAACCCTAGAGGCAGGGTTTATAGTAATCAGCCCCAGCATTTT
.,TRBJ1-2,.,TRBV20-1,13,CSADGGTGIGYTF,TGCAGTGCGGATGGAGGCACAGGGATTGGCTACACCTTC
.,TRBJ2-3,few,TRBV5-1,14,CASRPLFGTDTQYF,TGCGCCAGCAGACCATTATTTGGCACAGATACGCAGTATTTT
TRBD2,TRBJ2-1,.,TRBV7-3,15,CASSLMTGGLGEQFF,TGTGCCAGCAGCTTAATGACGGGAGGGCTCGGAGAGCAGTTCTTC
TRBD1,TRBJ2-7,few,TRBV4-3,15,CASSQRDRGFDEQYF,TGCGCCAGCAGCCAGAGGGACAGGGGGTTCGACGAGCAGTACTTC
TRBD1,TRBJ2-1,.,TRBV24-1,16,CATSNPTGGTYNEQFF,TGTGCCACCAGTAACCCAACAGGGGGGACCTACAATGAGCAGTTCTTC
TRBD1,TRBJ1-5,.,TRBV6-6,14,CASKVTGTSQPQHF,TGTGCCAGCAAAGTGACAGGGACAAGTCAGCCCCAGCATTTT
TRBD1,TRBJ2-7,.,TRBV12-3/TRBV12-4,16,CASRRKGGPVSGEQYF,TGTGCCAGCAGACGGAAAGGGGGCCCAGTTTCAGGGGAGCAGTACTTC
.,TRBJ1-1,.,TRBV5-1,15,CASRTEGPMNTEAFF,TGCGCCAGCAGAACGGAGGGACCCATGAACACTGAAGCTTTCTTT
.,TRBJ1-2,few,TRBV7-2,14,CASSLVRGNYGYTF,TGTGCCAGCAGCTTAGTACGGGGTAACTATGGCTACACCTTC
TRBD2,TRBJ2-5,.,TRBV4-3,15,CASSQHLGRRGEQYF,TGCGCCAGCAGCCAGCACCTAGGTCGTCGGGGGGAGCAGTACTTC
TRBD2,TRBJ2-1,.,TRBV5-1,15,CASSYGTSGYNGQFF,TGCGCCAGCAGCTACGGGACTAGCGGCTACAATGGGCAGTTCTTC
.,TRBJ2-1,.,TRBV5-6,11,CASSLQYEQFF,TGTGCCAGCAGCTTGCAGTATGAGCAGTTCTTC
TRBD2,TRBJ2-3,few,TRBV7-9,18,CASSFDPSGRKGTDTQYF,TGTGCCAGCAGCTTTGACCCTAGCGGGAGGAAGGGCACAGATACGCAGTATTTT
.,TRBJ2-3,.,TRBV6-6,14,CASSSGATTDTQYF,TGTGCCAGCAGTTCTGGGGCTACAACAGATACGCAGTATTTT
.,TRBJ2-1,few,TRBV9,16,CASSIRGTVHYNEQFF,TGTGCCAGCAGCATACGGGGGACGGTCCACTACAATGAGCAGTTCTTC
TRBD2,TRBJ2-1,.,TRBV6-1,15,CASSIRFPSGAEQFF,TGTGCCAGCAGTATCCGATTTCCTAGCGGGGCTGAGCAGTTCTTC
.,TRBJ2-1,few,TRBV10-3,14,CAISVTTEYNEQFF,TGTGCCATCAGTGTGACGACAGAATACAATGAGCAGTTCTTC
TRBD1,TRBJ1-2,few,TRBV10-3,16,CAISERVTGGWYGYTF,TGTGCCATCAGTGAGAGGGTTACAGGGGGCTGGTATGGCTACACCTTC
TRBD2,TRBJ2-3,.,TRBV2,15,CASERREVNTDTQYF,TGTGCCAGCGAGCGGCGGGAGGTGAACACAGATACGCAGTATTTT
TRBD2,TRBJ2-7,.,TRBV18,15,CASSPAGSSYNEQYF,TGTGCCAGCTCCCCAGCGGGATCCTCCTACAATGAGCAGTACTTC
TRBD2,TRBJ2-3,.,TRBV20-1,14,CSAYQREHTDTQYF,TGCAGTGCATACCAGCGGGAGCACACAGATACGCAGTATTTT
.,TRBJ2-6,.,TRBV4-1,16,CAGSQVADPGANVLTF,TGCGCCGGCAGCCAAGTGGCAGACCCTGGGGCCAACGTCCTGACTTTC
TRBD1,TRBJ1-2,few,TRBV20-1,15,CSARDWTGGRNGYTF,TGCAGTGCTAGAGATTGGACAGGGGGCAGGAATGGCTACACCTTC
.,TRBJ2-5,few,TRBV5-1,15,CASSLGVSREETQYF,TGCGCCAGCAGCTTGGGTGTGAGCCGGGAAGAGACCCAGTACTTC
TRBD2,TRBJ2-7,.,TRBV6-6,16,CASSYDGSGSLYEQYF,TGTGCCAGCAGTTATGACGGGAGCGGGAGTTTGTACGAGCAGTACTTC
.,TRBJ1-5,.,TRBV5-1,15,CASSLGLRRDQPQHF,TGCGCCAGCAGCTTGGGTCTACGGCGCGATCAGCCCCAGCATTTT
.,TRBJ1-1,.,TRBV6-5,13,CASSRGLGTEAFF,TGTGCCAGCAGCCGCGGACTTGGGACTGAAGCTTTCTTT
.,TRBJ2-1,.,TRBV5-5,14,CANSLDAYYNEQFF,TGTGCCAACAGCTTGGATGCCTACTACAATGAGCAGTTCTTC
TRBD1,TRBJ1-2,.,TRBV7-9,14,CASSLRDRSGGYTF,TGTGCCAGCAGCTTGAGGGACAGGTCTGGTGGCTACACCTTC
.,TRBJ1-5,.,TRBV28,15,CASSQTGSSNQPQHF,TGTGCCAGCAGTCAAACAGGCTCCTCTAATCAGCCCCAGCATTTT
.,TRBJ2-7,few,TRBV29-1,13,CSVEMGLSYEQYF,TGCAGCGTTGAAATGGGTCTTAGCTACGAGCAGTACTTC
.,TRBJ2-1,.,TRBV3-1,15,CASSHSSVGYNEQFF,TGTGCCAGCAGCCATTCCAGCGTTGGCTACAATGAGCAGTTCTTC
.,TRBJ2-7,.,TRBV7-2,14,CASSPSTGPYEQYF,TGTGCCAGCAGCCCGTCTACAGGGCCCTACGAGCAGTACTTC
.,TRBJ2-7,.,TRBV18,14,CASSPIGITYEQYF,TGTGCCAGCTCACCGATCGGGATTACCTACGAGCAGTACTTC
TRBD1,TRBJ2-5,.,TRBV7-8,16,CASSSLGTGNQETQYF,TGTGCCAGCAGCTCACTAGGGACAGGGAACCAAGAGACCCAGTACTTC